This TCR beta chain came from a study of long-term antiretroviral therapy in people with HIV. This CDR3 has 10 amino acids. A note on this clone: Its antigen is still unknown.

Points from the study as a whole: Blood sampling spanned 2004 to 2017, possibly under older ART regimens. Diversity remained lower than transplant donor controls, even though it increased after ART.

Among participants with HIV, every one received treatment in the United States. Each sample contained roughly 0.95-10 million cryopreserved PBMC, thawed before DNA extraction. Sequencing used immunoSEQ v3.0 at survey level. TCRdb keeps only in-frame clones here, not all; method: immunoSEQ multiplex PCR. There are 20,000 to 25,000 clones in the sample; approximately 80% occur only once, and 7% to 9.5% lies in the top ten. Source: unsorted PBMCs, taken 1.2 years after starting antiretroviral therapy. V and J are TRBV1 and TRBJ2-5. TRBV1 is flagged as a pseudogene. The sequence came from a woman between 40 and 55 years old with HIV. As DNA, the CDR3 is TGCACCAGCACCCGGACCAGATCGTACTTC. Its protein product is CTSTRTRSYF.